The 30 T cell receptor beta chains below come from one sample, sequenced in a study of blood T cell repertoires in COVID-19. The data were produced by immunoSEQ multiplex PCR, yet TCRdb's version contains in-frame clones alone and is incomplete. The table includes fewer than 250,000 clones, about 90% detected once. Sample: peripheral blood. These receptors all come from a man aged 25 to 40 with acute or convalescent COVID-19.

The chain carries TRBV5-6 and TRBJ2-3, with 13 positions matching TRBD2. This CDR3 is built from 17 residues. Germline trimming cut 3 bases from V and 3 bases from J; bases unmatched to any gene: 7. From germline, CDR1 is SGHDT and CDR2 YYEEEE. The DNA of the CDR3 is TGTGCCAGCAGCTCTAGACTAGCGGGGGGCCGAACAGATACGCAGTATTTT. Its translation: CASSSRLAGGRTDTQYF.

This sequence joins TRBV6-1 and TRBJ1-6; perhaps TRBD1 as D (5 bases). In germline, CDR1 is MNHNS, CDR2 SASEGT. The CDR3 sequence is 13 residues long. Trimming took off 1 base at V and 12 bases at J, with 10 bases between the two ends. The CDR3 spells CASSEEVGLPLHF. The CDR3 DNA sequence: TGTGCCAGCAGTGAAGAGGTGGGACTACCCCTCCACTTT.

The chain links TRBV10-3 to TRBJ1-2; no reliable D call. V lost 3 bases, J lost 4 bases, and 6 bases lay in between. Germline values: CDR1 ENHRY, CDR2 SYGVKD. CDR3 length equals 12 residues. CDR3 protein: CAISENSYGYTF. The DNA for the CDR3 is TGTGCCATCAGTGAAAACAGCTATGGCTACACCTTC.

This chain links TRBV6-5 with TRBJ1-1; TRBD1 matches at 7 bases. From germline, CDR1 is MNHEY and CDR2 SVGAGI. This CDR3 spans 15 amino acids. The trim removed 4 bases at V and 0 bases at J, leaving 5 bases unmatched. The CDR3 reads CASSSPTGLNTEAFF. The CDR3 nucleotides read TGTGCCAGCAGTTCCCCGACAGGGCTGAACACTGAAGCTTTCTTT.

The V gene is TRBV6-5, the J gene TRBJ2-5; maybe TRBD1 (6 bases). The CDR3 has 14 amino acids. Trimming shortened V by 0 bases and J by 5 bases, and 10 bases separated the two germline ends. Per germline, CDR1 MNHEY and CDR2 SVGAGI. This CDR3 is CASSYSDRSETQYF. CDR3 nucleotide sequence: TGTGCCAGCAGTTACTCAGACAGGAGTGAGACCCAGTACTTC.

J is TRBJ2-5 and V is TRBV28, with TRBD1 matching over 8 bases. V lost 3 bases to trimming and J lost 5 bases; unmatched junction nucleotides: 5. The CDR3 totals 14 residues. The germline V gene has CDR1 MDHEN and CDR2 SYDVKM. CDR3 DNA: TGTGCCAGCAGTTTGCGGACAGGGCGGGAGACCCAGTACTTC. Its translation is CASSLRTGRETQYF.

The chain links TRBV5-1 to TRBJ2-2; D gene ambiguous. The germline gives CDR1 SGHRS, CDR2 YFSETQ. Between the trimmed V and J ends, which lost 0 bases and 1 base, there was a span of 10 bases. The CDR3 covers 16 residues. The CDR3 sequence: CASSLESGLNTGELFF. CDR3 sequence (DNA): TGCGCCAGCAGCTTGGAGTCAGGATTGAACACCGGGGAGCTGTTTTTT.

Details on this clone: An end of the junction differs from the germline gene, which may be a read error. The chain links TRBV7-7 to TRBJ2-5; 7 bases map to TRBD2. Germline V gene data show CDR1 as SSHAT and CDR2 as FNYEAQ (reference sequence). There are 13 residues in the CDR3. DNA for the CDR3: TGTGCTAGCAGCACCGGACTAGAGGGGACCCAGTACTTC. Amino acids: CASSTGLEGTQYF.

The chain has TRBV11-3 and TRBJ1-1; D gene unclear. The CDR3 extends over 13 amino acids. Germline V gene data show CDR1 as SGHNT and CDR2 as YENEEA. Trimming pared 4 bases from V and 2 bases from J, leaving 8 bases between. For the CDR3, the DNA is TGTGCCAGCAGCTCAAACCTAAACACTGAAGCTTTCTTT. Translated: CASSSNLNTEAFF.

Only one count was recorded for this clone. V gene TRBV18 combines with J gene TRBJ1-2, with TRBD1 matching over 11 bases. Germline V lookup: CDR1 KGHSH, CDR2 LQKENI. V gave up 1 base and J gave up 7 bases; unmatched junction bases: 5. The CDR3 length is 15 residues. This CDR3 reads CASSPRDRGSGGYTF. For the CDR3, the DNA is TGTGCCAGCTCACCACGGGACAGGGGGTCGGGTGGCTACACCTTC.

V gene TRBV19 combines with J gene TRBJ1-3; possibly TRBD1 for D (6 bases). The CDR3 is 15 amino acids. Trimming pared 6 bases from V and 0 bases from J, leaving 12 bases between. Germline lookup yields CDR1 LNHDA and CDR2 SQIVND (reference sequence). The CDR3 here is CASRSTGYSGNTIYF. DNA of the CDR3: TGTGCCAGTAGATCGACAGGATACTCTGGAAACACCATATATTTT.

V gene TRBV28 combines with J gene TRBJ2-7; 11 bases match TRBD1. Germline CDR1 reads MDHEN; CDR2 reads SYDVKM. The CDR3 sequence is 15 residues long. The J segment lost 3 bases and the V segment lost 6 bases, leaving 7 bases of the junction unmatched. The CDR3 bases are TGTGCCAGCAGCAACCACGGGACAGGGGGCTACGAGCAGTACTTC. It encodes CASSNHGTGGYEQYF.

The chain couples TRBV28 to TRBJ2-7; D is unresolved. This CDR3 is 12 amino acids long. Trimming removed 2 bases from V and 5 bases from J, with 7 bases in between. CDR1 MDHEN and CDR2 SYDVKM come from the germline V gene. CDR3 sequence reads: CASSLPGDEQYF. The DNA of the CDR3 is TGTGCCAGCAGTTTACCAGGTGACGAGCAGTACTTC. Supplemented by reference TRBV28 and TRBJ2-7, the full variable domain reads DVKVTQSSRYLVKRTGEKVFLECVQDMDHENMFWYRQDPGLGLRLIYFSYDVKMKEKGDIPEGYSVSREKKERFSLILESASTNQTSMYLCASSLPGDEQYFGPGTRLTVT.

The chain joins TRBV28 to TRBJ2-7; a possible D gene is TRBD2 (7 bases). Germline values: CDR1 MDHEN, CDR2 SYDVKM. Trimming left V 5 bases short and J 5 bases short, with 16 bases between. The CDR3 sequence is 14 residues long. The CDR3 spells CASSPSGGRDEQYF. CDR3 bases: TGTGCCAGCAGTCCGTCGGGGGGCCGGGACGAGCAGTACTTC.

The rearrangement joins TRBV7-9 to TRBJ1-4; a possible D gene is TRBD1 (5 bases). The CDR3 is 16 amino acids. Germline loops: CDR1 SEHNR, CDR2 FQNEAQ (reference sequence). V was trimmed by 0 bases and J by 7 bases, leaving 15 bases between them. The CDR3 DNA reads TGTGCCAGCAGCTTAGCGCTGGGGGGACTGGGTGAAAAACTGTTTTTT. Amino acid sequence: CASSLALGGLGEKLFF. Drawing the rest from reference TRBV7-9 and TRBJ1-4, the complete variable domain is DTGVSQNPRHKITKRGQNVTFRCDPISEHNRLYWYRQTLGQGPEFLTYFQNEAQLEKSRLLSDRFSAERPKGSFSTLEIQRTEQGDSAMYLCASSLALGGLGEKLFFGSGTQLSVL.

The genes are TRBV3-1 (or the pseudogene TRBV3-2) and TRBJ2-3; TRBD2 is a possible D gene (6 bases). V was pared by 5 bases and J by 3 bases, with 15 bases between. The CDR3 sequence is 15 residues long. Per the germline V gene, CDR1 is LGHDT and CDR2 is YNNKEL (reference sequence). CDR3 sequence: CASSTIGLATDTQYF. Written as DNA, the CDR3 is TGTGCCAGCAGCACAATAGGGCTAGCGACAGATACGCAGTATTTT.

This chain joins TRBV21-1 and TRBJ2-3; the tabulated D call, TRBD2, remains unverified against the DNA. TRBV21-1 is given as a pseudogene. The CDR3 consists of 19 residues. The CDR3 loop reads CASSKALRWRPGFTDTQYF. The CDR3 nucleotides are TGTGCCAGCAGCAAAGCGCTAAGGTGGAGACCCGGATTCACAGATACGCAGTATTTT.

This clone has more than one count but fewer than ten. This rearrangement joins TRBV7-9 to TRBJ2-4, with D unclear. This CDR3 has 11 residues. Germline lookup yields CDR1 SEHNR and CDR2 FQNEAQ (reference sequence). Between the trimmed V and J ends, which lost 4 bases and 9 bases, there was a span of 7 bases. The CDR3 nucleotides read TGTGCCAGCAGCTCTAGAATCATTCAGTACTTC. This codes for CASSSRIIQYF.

The rearrangement links TRBV7-8 to TRBJ2-3, with a possible D match to TRBD2 (7 bases). CDR1 and CDR2 (germline): SGHVS, FQNEAQ. V lost 5 bases to trimming and J lost 9 bases, with 18 bases between them. This CDR3 spans 14 amino acids. The CDR3 region is CASSKRGAERTQYF. The CDR3 coding sequence is TGTGCCAGCAGCAAACGGGGGGCTGAGAGGACGCAGTATTTT.

The V and J genes are TRBV7-9 and TRBJ2-1; D is undetermined. Germline-derived CDR1 and CDR2 are SEHNR and FQNEAQ (reference sequence). Trimming left V 4 bases short and J 2 bases short, with 3 bases between. The CDR3 covers 12 residues. In DNA, the CDR3 is TGTGCCAGCAGCTCCACCTACAATGAGCAGTTCTTC. Its protein is CASSSTYNEQFF.

This clone was seen once. The V and J genes are TRBV28 and TRBJ1-5; the D gene is possibly TRBD1 (6 bases). Germline V lookup: CDR1 MDHEN, CDR2 SYDVKM. The CDR3 runs to 16 residues. Trimming left V 7 bases short and J 6 bases short, with 22 bases between. The CDR3 protein is CASILTGGGGGQPQHF. In DNA form, the CDR3 reads TGTGCCAGCATCCTGACGGGGGGAGGGGGAGGTCAGCCCCAGCATTTT.

The chain recombines TRBV27 with TRBJ2-2; 13 bases are shared with TRBD2. V shed 1 base, J shed 7 bases, and the junction held 6 bases outside the gene matches. The CDR3 length is 17 residues. The germline V gene has CDR1 MNHEY and CDR2 SMNVEV (reference sequence). The CDR3 sequence: CASSLYLGLAGDGELFF. The DNA for the CDR3 is TGTGCCAGCAGTTTATACCTTGGACTAGCGGGGGACGGGGAGCTGTTTTTT.

V is TRBV5-6 and J is TRBJ1-2, with TRBD1 matching 9 bases. This CDR3 spans 14 amino acids. Germline values: CDR1 SGHDT, CDR2 YYEEEE. V lost 5 bases to trimming and J lost 4 bases; unmatched junction nucleotides: 6. The CDR3 reads CASREGQGFYGYTF. CDR3 bases: TGTGCCAGCAGGGAGGGACAGGGTTTCTATGGCTACACCTTC. The full variable domain, in which reference TRBV5-6 and TRBJ1-2 provide the parts outside the CDR3, is DAGVTQSPTHLIKTRGQQVTLRCSPKSGHDTVSWYQQALGQGPQFIFQYYEEEERQRGNFPDRFSGHQFPNYSSELNVNALLLGDSALYLCASREGQGFYGYTFGSGTRLTVV.

This clone was seen a few times. This chain joins TRBV28 and TRBJ1-1; D gene uncertain. Germline loops: CDR1 MDHEN, CDR2 SYDVKM. This CDR3 spans 16 amino acids. Trimming pared 6 bases from V and 0 bases from J, leaving 17 bases between. Here the CDR3 reads CASSTFGEGMNTEAFF. The CDR3 DNA follows: TGTGCCAGCAGCACCTTTGGAGAGGGTATGAACACTGAAGCTTTCTTT.

V is TRBV30 and J is TRBJ1-4, with D tentatively TRBD1 (6 bases). Germline V gene data show CDR1 as GTSNPN and CDR2 as SVGIG (reference sequence). Trimming removed 6 bases from V and 8 bases from J, with 19 bases in between. The CDR3 is 14 amino acids. The CDR3 DNA reads as TGTGCCTGCCTCGCCCGAGACAGGCCGGAAAAACTGTTTTTT. It yields the protein CACLARDRPEKLFF.

V is TRBV5-4 and J is TRBJ2-5; 10 bases line up with TRBD2. The CDR3 is made up of 16 amino acids. CDR1 SGHNT and CDR2 YYREEE come from the germline V gene (reference sequence). V shed 2 bases and J 2 bases; nucleotides not matched to a gene: 6. DNA of the CDR3: TGTGCCAGCAGCTTCAACCCTAGCGGGGGACAAGAGACCCAGTACTTC. Protein: CASSFNPSGGQETQYF.

J is TRBJ2-6 and V is TRBV25-1, with 7 bases lining up with TRBD2. Germline CDR1 is MGHDK and CDR2 is SYGVNS. The V segment lost 7 bases and the J segment 1 base; nucleotides outside the gene matches: 13. The CDR3 has 18 amino acids. DNA for the CDR3: TGTGCCAGCATGGGCGGGAGTCGGATCTCGTCTGGGGCCAACGTCCTGACTTTC. Its translation: CASMGGSRISSGANVLTF.

The chain links TRBV30 to TRBJ2-1; 10 bases fit TRBD2. The CDR3 is made up of 15 amino acids. The germline V gene encodes CDR1 GTSNPN and CDR2 SVGIG (reference sequence). J was trimmed by 1 base and V by 4 bases; bases with no gene match: 4. The CDR3 sequence is CAWTSGSSSYNEQFF. In nucleotides, the CDR3 is TGTGCCTGGACTAGCGGGAGCTCTTCCTACAATGAGCAGTTCTTC.

The chain carries TRBV12-3 or TRBV12-4 and TRBJ1-5, with TRBD1 matching over 7 bases. The CDR3 is made up of 13 amino acids. With V trimmed by 7 bases and J by 7 bases, 7 bases remained unmatched. CDR3 sequence (DNA): TGTGCCAGCACTCAGGGGGTCCACCAGCCCCAGCATTTT. Its translation is CASTQGVHQPQHF.

The chain recombines TRBV27 with TRBJ2-7, with D possibly TRBD1 on 5 matching bases. Looked up from germline, CDR1 is MNHEY and CDR2 is SMNVEV (reference sequence). CDR3 length: 14 residues. The V gene lost 4 bases and the J gene lost 3 bases, with 13 bases spanning the gap. The CDR3 DNA reads as TGTGCCAGCAGTTCTGGGGCAGCCTACTACGAGCAGTACTTC. This sequence encodes CASSSGAAYYEQYF.